A single sample is the source of the 2 T cell receptor beta chains below, sequenced in a study of Ad26.COV2.S vaccination and SARS-CoV-2 variants (dated by TCRdb to about 2021). Reading the label with the study, this specimen's time point is: individuals recovered from natural SARS-CoV-2 infection. Library preparation was by the immunoSEQ multiplex PCR assay. Entries here come from immuneACCESS through TCRdb and include only in-frame sequences with V and J called. Some clones fail to appear in such tables; in the studies checked, an unresolved V gene covers under half of the shortfall, and the cause of the remainder is unknown. The sample table lists some 350,000 clones, about 91% of them with a count of one. Under 5% of the sample rests with the top ten. This specimen consisted of peripheral blood, obtained after recovery from COVID-19. The receptors originated from a human donor who had recovered from COVID-19.

The chain recombines TRBV6-1 with TRBJ2-6, with a possible D match to TRBD1 (5 bases). V was clipped by 4 bases and J by 1 base, with 17 bases between them. Germline V gene lookup returns CDR1 MNHNS and CDR2 SASEGT. CDR3 size: 18 residues. The CDR3 protein is CASSARQGVGSGANVLTF. The DNA for the CDR3 is TGTGCCAGCAGTGCCCGACAAGGGGTAGGGTCTGGGGCCAACGTCCTGACTTTC.

This clone was observed a handful of times. This chain uses TRBV6-2 or TRBV6-3 with TRBJ1-5, with D possibly matching TRBD1 (6 bases). This CDR3 is built from 14 residues. Trimming removed 5 bases from V and 5 bases from J, with 13 bases in between. Germline-derived CDR1 and CDR2 are MNHEY and SVGEGT. CDR3 residues: CASSLQGVYQPQHF. CDR3 nucleotide sequence: TGTGCCAGCAGTCTACAGGGTGTTTATCAGCCCCAGCATTTT.